This paragraph reports one TCR beta chain. Primers included in the PCR were 60 Vbeta and 13 Jbeta primers. Produced via immunoSEQ multiplex PCR; TCRdb's table is partial and in-frame only. The top ten hold about 9.3% of the sample, which has 50,000 or so clones, 72% seen once. This sample stems from a study of cytomegalovirus exposure and HLA in healthy donors. The clonotype originates from a woman in her forties or fifties in good health and CMV-seronegative. Sequenced sample: PBMCs.

The CDR3 here is CASSLACGGPYGYTF. In nucleotides, the CDR3 is TGTGCCAGCAGCCTAGCATGCGGGGGACCTTATGGCTACACCTTC. The gene calls are TRBV11-3 and TRBJ1-2; D possibly corresponds to TRBD1 (5 bases). This CDR3 comprises 15 residues. Deletions cut 5 bases from V and 5 bases from J, with 18 bases between. The germline V gene has CDR1 SGHNT and CDR2 YENEEA.